The clone carrying this T cell receptor (beta chain) was observed a few times. Its antigen is undetermined. Germline V gene lookup returns CDR1 SEHNR and CDR2 FQNEAQ (reference sequence). The junction had 4 bases not matched to a gene; V was cut back by 7 bases and J by 7 bases. The CDR3 is 14 amino acids. The sample is drawn from a study of regulatory T cells in long-lasting Graves disease. Sequencing libraries for TCR beta were prepared with iRepertoire HTBI primers and Arm-PCR of CDR3 regions. TCRdb reanalysed the multiplex PCR reads using MiXCR and keeps one entry per CDR3 protein. Of 420,000 or so distinct CDR3 sequences in the sample, 20% to 30% are singletons; the top ten hold about a quarter. Time point reported: persistent/refractory GD, antithyroid drugs over 5 years with positive TRAb. PBMCs provided the RNA from which the TCR library was made. Study outcomes and limitations: The study found TRBV28, TRBJ1-2 and TRBJ2-5 favored in persistent disease. Small numbers of samples may have cut accuracy.

Source: peripheral blood mononuclear cells (PBMCs), taken when the disease was refractory, from a patient treated with antithyroid drugs. This TCR was recovered from a female donor with Graves disease. The chain has TRBV7-9 and TRBJ1-6; 10 bases are shared with TRBD1. CDR3 coding DNA: TGTGCCAGCAAATTGGGACAGGGGAATTCACCCCTCCACTTT. This sequence encodes CASKLGQGNSPLHF.